Following are 18 T cell receptor beta chains from one sample sequenced in a study of high-grade serous ovarian cancer treatment subgroups. Produced via immunoSEQ multiplex PCR; TCRdb's table is partial and in-frame only. The table has approximately 9,400 clones, around 68% seen once. Tumor tissue was taken before any definitive surgery or chemotherapy was given. Sequencing was performed on tumor tissue. The receptors were sampled from a human donor with high-grade serous ovarian cancer.

The rearrangement joins TRBV19 to TRBJ2-3, with 8 bases matching TRBD1. Looked up from germline, CDR1 is LNHDA and CDR2 is SQIVND (reference sequence). V shed 4 bases, J shed 6 bases, and the junction held 9 bases outside the gene matches. The CDR3 runs to 15 residues. The CDR3 sequence: CASSKNRGYMDTQYF. CDR3 coding DNA: TGTGCCAGTAGTAAAAACAGGGGGTATATGGATACGCAGTATTTT.

The chain carries TRBV29-1 and TRBJ2-5; 7 bases are shared with TRBD2. The trim removed 0 bases at V and 11 bases at J, leaving 9 bases unmatched. In germline, CDR1 is SQVTM, CDR2 ANQGSEA. This CDR3 region has 13 residues. The CDR3 spells CSVEDQFGGTQYF. CDR3 nucleotides: TGCAGCGTTGAAGATCAGTTCGGGGGGACTCAGTACTTC. Based on the CDR3 plus reference TRBV29-1 and TRBJ2-5, the full variable domain is SAVISQKPSRDICQRGTSLTIQCQVDSQVTMMFWYRQQPGQSLTLIATANQGSEATYESGFVIDKFPISRPNLTFSTLTVSNMSPEDSSIYLCSVEDQFGGTQYFGPGTRLLVL.

The chain carries TRBV18 and TRBJ1-2; no definite D call. Trimming took 0 bases from V and 6 from J, leaving 8 bases between them. This CDR3 is built from 13 residues. Germline V gene sequence: CDR1 KGHSH, CDR2 LQKENI. This CDR3 reads CASSPPPQDGYTF. For the CDR3, the DNA is TGTGCCAGCTCACCACCGCCCCAAGATGGCTACACCTTC.

J is TRBJ2-7 and V is TRBV7-3; no clear D gene. Germline CDR1 reads SGHTA; CDR2 reads FQGTGA. With 5 bases removed from V and 3 bases from J, the gap between germline ends came to 11 bases. CDR3 length: 13 residues. The CDR3 loop is CASSLGSRYEQYF. Written as DNA, the CDR3 is TGTGCCAGCAGCCTAGGGTCGCGCTACGAGCAGTACTTC.

This clone was picked up a small number of times. The genes are TRBV30 and TRBJ1-1, with 8 bases identical to TRBD1. The ends lost 7 bases at V and 3 bases at J; junction bases unmatched: 7. Germline V gene sequence: CDR1 GTSNPN, CDR2 SVGIG (reference sequence). The CDR3 loop spans 13 amino acids. CDR3 sequence reads: CASRTGTDTEAFF. Written as DNA, the CDR3 is TGTGCCTCTAGGACAGGGACGGACACTGAAGCTTTCTTT.

The chain links TRBV18 to TRBJ2-4; 7 nucleotides match TRBD2. This CDR3 is 17 amino acids long. Germline V CDR1 and CDR2: KGHSH, LQKENI. J was trimmed by 4 bases and V by 4 bases; bases with no gene match: 13. The CDR3 nucleotides are TGTGCCAGCTCACAGTTTAGCGGGTCTGAGGGAAAAAACATTCAGTACTTC. Translation gives CASSQFSGSEGKNIQYF.

The rearrangement links TRBV7-2 to TRBJ2-7; maybe TRBD2 (5 bases). Looked up from germline, CDR1 is SGHTA and CDR2 is FQGNSA. This CDR3 is 14 amino acids long. Trimming left V 1 base short and J 3 bases short, with 10 bases between. The CDR3 sequence: CASSLGGSVYEQYF. CDR3 bases: TGTGCCAGCAGCTTAGGCGGGTCGGTCTACGAGCAGTACTTC.

On this clone itself: A read error may account for a junction end that differs from germline. In DNA, the CDR3 is TGTGCTAGCAGCTTAGGGGGCACCGGGGAGCTGTTTTTT. Its protein product is CASSLGGTGELFF. The V gene is TRBV7-7, the J gene TRBJ2-2; a weak D match, TRBD1 (6 bases). The germline V gene encodes CDR1 SSHAT and CDR2 FNYEAQ (reference sequence). The CDR3 length is 13 residues.

The chain has TRBV10-3 and TRBJ2-7; 9 bases align to TRBD2. V shed 4 bases, J shed 1 base, and the junction held 5 bases outside the gene matches. CDR3 length: 15 amino acids. Germline CDR1 is ENHRY and CDR2 is SYGVKD. CDR3 DNA: TGTGCCATCAGTGTCTGGCGGGAGGGGTCCTACGAGCAGTACTTC. It translates to CAISVWREGSYEQYF.

This rearrangement joins TRBV10-3 to TRBJ2-2; 7 nucleotides match TRBD2. Germline CDR1 and CDR2: ENHRY and SYGVKD. This CDR3 has 14 amino acids. Trimming cost V 8 bases and J 4 bases; bases outside gene matches: 7. CDR3 DNA sequence: TGTGCCATCCGGGCGGTAGCGGGCACCGGGGAGCTGTTTTTT. As protein: CAIRAVAGTGELFF.

This clone was seen once. The chain couples TRBV13 to TRBJ2-1; a weak D match, TRBD2 (5 bases). The CDR3 length is 14 residues. Looked up from germline, CDR1 is PRHDT and CDR2 is FYEKMQ (reference sequence). V was trimmed by 5 bases and J by 5 bases, leaving 13 bases between them. The CDR3 spells CASSRTGIDNEQFF. The CDR3 coding sequence is TGTGCCAGCAGCCGAACCGGGATAGACAATGAGCAGTTCTTC.

This chain links TRBV7-6 with TRBJ2-1; maybe TRBD1 (6 bases). The CDR3 covers 17 residues. Between the trimmed V and J ends, which lost 2 bases and 0 bases, there was a span of 14 bases. The germline V gene has CDR1 SGHVS and CDR2 FNYEAQ. The CDR3 sequence is CASSLLTGDSSYNEQFF. The CDR3 nucleotides are TGTGCCAGCAGCTTATTGACAGGCGATAGCTCCTACAATGAGCAGTTCTTC.

The V and J genes are TRBV7-8 and TRBJ1-2, with 9 bases aligning to TRBD1. From germline, CDR1 is SGHVS and CDR2 FQNEAQ. Trimming cost V 1 base and J 1 base; bases outside gene matches: 10. The CDR3 extends over 18 amino acids. CDR3 bases: TGTGCCAGCAGCTTAGAGGCGGGACAGGGCGGCTTTAACTATGGCTACACCTTC. It codes for CASSLEAGQGGFNYGYTF.

This chain connects TRBV5-4 to TRBJ2-2; TRBD1 matches at 8 bases. Germline CDR1 reads SGHNT; CDR2 reads YYREEE (reference sequence). Trimming cost V 0 bases and J 6 bases; bases outside gene matches: 10. The CDR3 loop spans 17 amino acids. The CDR3 region is CASSLAGRQGASGELFF. DNA of the CDR3: TGTGCCAGCAGCTTGGCCGGAAGGCAGGGGGCATCCGGGGAGCTGTTTTTT.

The chain couples TRBV15 to TRBJ2-3; 12 bases line up with TRBD2. CDR1 is LNHNV and CDR2 is YYDKDF in the germline V gene (reference sequence). The CDR3 contains 16 residues. Losses at the gene ends were 5 bases for V and 6 bases for J; bases not matched to a gene: 9. Written as DNA, the CDR3 is TGTGCCACCAGCCCCGGGACTAGCGGGTCTTTGGATACGCAGTATTTT. This gives the protein CATSPGTSGSLDTQYF.

The gene calls are TRBV29-1 and TRBJ1-2, with 9 nucleotides matching TRBD1. J was trimmed by 3 bases and V by 6 bases; bases with no gene match: 5. Germline V gene data show CDR1 as SQVTM and CDR2 as ANQGSEA. This CDR3 spans 13 amino acids. CDR3 amino acids: CSVWTGEDYGYTF. In DNA form, the CDR3 reads TGCAGCGTGTGGACAGGGGAAGACTATGGCTACACCTTC.

This clone was detected a few times. This sequence joins TRBV10-3 and TRBJ2-1; the D is unclear. V shed 2 bases and J shed 8 bases, with 10 bases lying between them. Germline loops: CDR1 ENHRY, CDR2 SYGVKD. The CDR3 runs to 13 residues. This CDR3 reads CAISEPRRDEQFF. CDR3 in DNA: TGTGCCATCAGTGAGCCCAGACGGGATGAGCAGTTCTTC.

CDR3 sequence: CASSLTGKAFF. CDR3 sequence (DNA): TGTGCCAGCAGTCTGACAGGGAAAGCTTTCTTT. V usage is TRBV6-6 and J usage is TRBJ1-1; TRBD1 matches 7 bases. The CDR3 spans 11 residues. V lost 5 bases, J lost 9 bases, and 3 bases stayed unmatched. Germline V gene sequence: CDR1 MNHNY, CDR2 SVGAGI (reference sequence).